Listed here are 30 T cell receptor beta chains from one sample, sequenced in a study of T-cell memory formation after mild COVID-19. TCRdb recomputed calls from the 5' RACE reads with MiXCR, one row per CDR3 protein. This table has 400,000 to 500,000 distinct CDR3 sequences, about 20% appearing once. Sequenced material: PBMCs or a T cell subset sorted from them (not recorded which). These receptors came from an adult woman who had mild COVID-19 (a few samples of this study predate the infection). Cell type and time point are not known.

This clonotype was seen a few times. The chain couples TRBV20-1 to TRBJ2-2; TRBD2 matches at 13 bases. J lost 3 bases, V lost 6 bases, and 4 bases had no gene match. The CDR3 is made up of 15 amino acids. From germline, CDR1 is DFQATT and CDR2 SNEGSKA (reference sequence). The CDR3 sequence is CSAKGLAGDTGELFF. For the CDR3, the DNA is TGCAGTGCCAAAGGACTAGCGGGAGACACCGGGGAGCTGTTTTTT.

This clonotype has a handful of counts. The gene calls are TRBV12-3 or TRBV12-4 and TRBJ2-7; 8 nucleotides line up with TRBD1. V lost 8 bases, J lost 3 bases, and 9 bases stayed unmatched. CDR3 length: 14 residues. CDR3 region: CASASGQGIYEQYF. Here the CDR3 DNA reads TGTGCCAGCGCATCTGGACAGGGAATCTACGAGCAGTACTTC.

This clonotype turned up a few times. This sequence joins TRBV6-2 or TRBV6-3 and TRBJ2-1, with D possibly being TRBD2 (5 bases). CDR1 and CDR2 (germline): MNHEY, SVGEGT. The CDR3 spans 17 residues. V lost 5 bases, J lost 8 bases, and 25 bases lay in between. For the CDR3, the DNA is TGTGCCAGCAGTGGCCCCGACGACGGGATAACGAGGGATGAGCAGTTCTTC. It encodes CASSGPDDGITRDEQFF.

The genes are TRBV30 and TRBJ1-3, with 9 bases identical to TRBD1. The CDR3 is made up of 15 amino acids. Per the germline V gene, CDR1 is GTSNPN and CDR2 is SVGIG (reference sequence). The V gene end was trimmed by 1 base and the J gene end by 4 bases; junction bases not matched to a gene: 5. CDR3 sequence (DNA): TGTGCCTGGAGTGGGGGACAGGGCTTCGGAAACACCATATATTTT. Residues: CAWSGGQGFGNTIYF.

The chain is built from TRBV20-1 and TRBJ1-1; 7 nucleotides line up with TRBD1. Trimming at V came to 2 bases and at J to 1 base, leaving 16 bases not matched to a gene. Germline assignment: CDR1 DFQATT and CDR2 SNEGSKA (reference sequence). CDR3 length: 18 amino acids. The DNA for the CDR3 is TGCAGTGCTAGACCGCCGACTACGTACAGGGGAAGGAACACTGAAGCTTTCTTT. Protein sequence: CSARPPTTYRGRNTEAFF.

The genes are TRBV9 and TRBJ1-2; a possible D gene is TRBD1 (5 bases). Per germline, CDR1 SGDLS and CDR2 YYNGEE. Trimming stripped 0 bases from V and 0 bases from J, with 18 bases between. This CDR3 has 18 residues. The DNA of the CDR3 is TGTGCCAGCAGCGTAGAGTTCGGGGGTTCTTCAGCTAACTATGGCTACACCTTC. This gives the protein CASSVEFGGSSANYGYTF.

The chain is built from TRBV11-3 and TRBJ1-5; D is possibly TRBD1 (5 bases). The V end lost 3 bases, the J end lost 2 bases, and 17 bases lay between the germline ends. Germline-derived CDR1 and CDR2 are SGHNT and YENEEA. The CDR3 is 17 residues long. The CDR3 loop is CASSLTRDAKGNQPQHF. The CDR3 nucleotides read TGTGCCAGCAGCTTGACCCGGGACGCAAAGGGCAATCAGCCCCAGCATTTT.

This clonotype was observed a few times. The chain recombines TRBV4-3 with TRBJ2-7, with TRBD2 as a possible D gene (7 bases). Looked up from germline, CDR1 is LGHNA and CDR2 is YSLEER. The CDR3 is 19 amino acids. With 3 bases removed from V and 4 bases from J, the gap between germline ends came to 28 bases. The CDR3 reads CASSQTRVGGPGGLYEQYF. The CDR3 DNA reads TGCGCCAGCAGCCAGACCCGCGTCGGGGGGCCCGGTGGTCTTTACGAGCAGTACTTC.

The CDR3 here is CASSLSLVAQETQYF. Here the CDR3 DNA reads TGTGCCAGCAGCTTAAGCTTGGTAGCACAAGAGACCCAGTACTTC. The V gene is TRBV7-6, the J gene TRBJ2-5; no definite D call. The germline gives CDR1 SGHVS, CDR2 FNYEAQ. The CDR3 consists of 15 residues. V lost 2 bases, J lost 2 bases, and 12 bases lay in between.

V gene TRBV29-1 combines with J gene TRBJ2-7; TRBD1 is a possible D gene (5 bases). Germline V gene sequence: CDR1 SQVTM, CDR2 ANQGSEA. The CDR3 is 11 residues long. Trimming removed 1 base from V and 12 bases from J, with 13 bases in between. This CDR3 is CSVEVQGLRYF. DNA for the CDR3: TGCAGCGTTGAAGTCCAGGGTTTGAGGTACTTC.

This clonotype has a count of ten or more. The genes are TRBV7-7 and TRBJ1-1; unclear D gene. The germline CDR1 and CDR2 sequences are SSHAT and FNYEAQ (reference sequence). Trimming took off 3 bases at V and 1 base at J, with 9 bases between the two ends. This CDR3 spans 14 amino acids. The CDR3 nucleotides read TGTGCCAGCAGCTTTAGGTTGAGGAACACTGAAGCTTTCTTT. Translating gives CASSFRLRNTEAFF.

This clonotype was seen a single time. The chain is built from TRBV5-1 and TRBJ2-3; possible D gene TRBD1, 5 bases. Germline loops: CDR1 SGHRS, CDR2 YFSETQ. V was trimmed by 4 bases and J by 3 bases, leaving 21 bases between them. The CDR3 length is 17 residues. The CDR3 sequence: CASSVQGVYMRTDTQYF. The CDR3 coding sequence is TGCGCCAGCAGCGTACAAGGGGTCTACATGAGGACAGATACGCAGTATTTT.

In its sample, this clonotype was seen a few times. The gene calls are TRBV5-1 and TRBJ2-3, with TRBD1 identical over 8 bases. Trimming at V came to 3 bases and at J to 0 bases, leaving 9 bases not matched to a gene. The CDR3 loop spans 17 amino acids. Germline CDR1 and CDR2: SGHRS and YFSETQ. CDR3 protein: CASSSYDRGGSTDTQYF. CDR3 DNA: TGCGCCAGCAGCTCCTATGACAGGGGCGGGAGCACAGATACGCAGTATTTT.

The sample holds a few counts of this clonotype. The chain is built from TRBV7-6 and TRBJ2-5; 7 bases are a match to TRBD1. Per the germline V gene, CDR1 is SGHVS and CDR2 is FNYEAQ. The CDR3 is 15 amino acids. The trim removed 4 bases at V and 1 base at J, leaving 6 bases unmatched. The CDR3 is CASSWNRGFQETQYF. DNA of the CDR3: TGTGCCAGCAGCTGGAACAGGGGATTCCAAGAGACCCAGTACTTC.

This clonotype was counted only a few times. J is TRBJ2-7 and V is TRBV7-9; 9 bases agree with TRBD2. Trimming at V came to 8 bases and at J to 4 bases, leaving 12 bases not matched to a gene. This CDR3 is built from 15 residues. Germline V gene lookup returns CDR1 SEHNR and CDR2 FQNEAQ (reference sequence). The CDR3 region has the DNA TGTGCCAGCCGATCCAGCGGGAGGTTCCATTACGAGCAGTACTTC. The encoded protein is CASRSSGRFHYEQYF.

CDR3 DNA: TGCAGCGCCCAAGGCACAGGGCGAAACACTGAAGCTTTCTTT. As protein: CSAQGTGRNTEAFF. V and J are TRBV29-1 and TRBJ1-1; D possibly corresponds to TRBD1 (6 bases). Trimming took 7 bases from V and 2 from J, leaving 17 bases between them. The CDR3 spans 14 residues. The germline V gene has CDR1 SQVTM and CDR2 ANQGSEA.

The chain links TRBV20-1 to TRBJ2-7; 11 bases are a match to TRBD2. The CDR3 length is 16 residues. Germline V gene data show CDR1 as DFQATT and CDR2 as SNEGSKA (reference sequence). V dropped 1 base and J dropped 4; count of bases not matched to a gene: 9. Written as DNA, the CDR3 is TGCAGTGCTAGAGCGCCGGGACTAGCGGCCTTATACGAGCAGTACTTC. Protein sequence: CSARAPGLAALYEQYF.

The J gene is TRBJ1-5, the V gene TRBV24-1, with a weak D call TRBD1 (6 bases). The CDR3 covers 20 residues. V lost 8 bases and J 0 bases, leaving 28 bases between the germline ends. CDR1 and CDR2 from the germline V gene are KGHDR and SFDVKD. As DNA, the CDR3 is TGTGCCACCATCCGGGGCAGGGGACGTGGTCCTGGTTATAGCAATCAGCCCCAGCATTTT. Translation: CATIRGRGRGPGYSNQPQHF.

The genes are TRBV5-5 and TRBJ1-1; D ambiguous. V lost 2 bases to trimming and J lost 3 bases, with 17 bases between them. Germline V gene lookup returns CDR1 SGHKS and CDR2 YYEKEE (reference sequence). CDR3 size: 16 residues. For the CDR3, the DNA is TGTGCCAGCAGCTTAACGACATTTCCCAGAGACACTGAAGCTTTCTTT. It codes for CASSLTTFPRDTEAFF.

This chain joins TRBV2 and TRBJ2-2; D is ambiguous. The CDR3 has 13 residues. The V gene's germline CDR1 is SNHLY and CDR2 FYNNEI. The V end was cut by 7 bases, the J end by 4 bases, with 10 bases between. The CDR3 region has the DNA TGTGCCAGCAAGGCCAGCTTCACCGGGGAGCTGTTTTTT. Its translation: CASKASFTGELFF.

This clonotype came up many times. The V call is TRBV11-2, the J call TRBJ1-2; TRBD1 agrees at 7 bases. V was clipped by 2 bases and J by 3 bases; unmatched bases: 3. CDR1 is SGHAT and CDR2 is FQNNGV in the germline V gene. The CDR3 is 14 residues long. The CDR3: CASSLLGTDYGYTF. CDR3 in DNA: TGTGCCAGCAGCTTACTAGGGACAGACTATGGCTACACCTTC.

In its sample, this clonotype was seen a few times. The chain uses TRBV29-1 and TRBJ2-7; the D gene could be TRBD1 or TRBD2 (5 bases each). With 5 bases removed from V and 3 bases from J, the gap between germline ends came to 11 bases. The germline V gene encodes CDR1 SQVTM and CDR2 ANQGSEA. This CDR3 has 12 amino acids. The chain's CDR3 is CSVPGDGYEQYF. The DNA of the CDR3 is TGCAGCGTTCCTGGGGACGGCTACGAGCAGTACTTC.

V and J are TRBV15 and TRBJ2-5; no reliable D call. The CDR3 runs to 13 residues. Germline V gene lookup returns CDR1 LNHNV and CDR2 YYDKDF (reference sequence). The V gene lost 4 bases and the J gene lost 5 bases, with 11 bases spanning the gap. CDR3 residues: CATSIGPWETQYF. The CDR3 DNA reads TGTGCCACCAGCATTGGCCCCTGGGAGACCCAGTACTTC.

The chain combines TRBV29-1 with TRBJ1-2; D is perhaps TRBD1 (5 bases). The CDR3 is made up of 12 amino acids. The germline CDR1 and CDR2 sequences are SQVTM and ANQGSEA. Trimming removed 4 bases from V and 4 bases from J, with 10 bases in between. CDR3 bases: TGCAGCGTTGCGGCAGGGAGCTATGGCTACACCTTC. Its translation: CSVAAGSYGYTF.

V is TRBV27 and J is TRBJ2-5; 8 nucleotides line up with TRBD1. Germline V gives CDR1 MNHEY, CDR2 SMNVEV (reference sequence). Trimming removed 0 bases from V and 4 bases from J; junction bases left unmatched: 4. The CDR3 consists of 15 residues. Here the CDR3 reads CASSLSTQGVETQYF. The CDR3 region has the DNA TGTGCCAGCAGTTTATCGACACAGGGGGTAGAGACCCAGTACTTC.

The V call is TRBV6-5, the J call TRBJ2-1, with TRBD2 identical over 10 bases. The CDR3 is 15 amino acids. V lost 6 bases and J lost 7; bases outside the gene matches: 9. Germline CDR1 is MNHEY and CDR2 is SVGAGI. CDR3 nucleotide sequence: TGTGCCAGCAGAAAACTAGCGGGACTAGCTAATGAGCAGTTCTTC. Residues: CASRKLAGLANEQFF.

In its sample, this clonotype was seen once. The chain links TRBV4-2 to TRBJ2-1; TRBD2 matches at 11 bases. The CDR3 contains 16 residues. The V gene end was trimmed by 4 bases and the J gene end by 5 bases; junction bases not matched to a gene: 7. The germline CDR1 and CDR2 sequences are LGHNA and YNFKEQ. CDR3 sequence (DNA): TGTGCCAGCAGCCCGTCGGGACTAGCGGAGAACAATGAGCAGTTCTTC. Translating it yields CASSPSGLAENNEQFF.

The chain links TRBV12-3 or TRBV12-4 to TRBJ2-2; 10 bases are a match to TRBD2. The CDR3 totals 19 residues. The V gene end was trimmed by 5 bases and the J gene end by 0 bases; junction bases not matched to a gene: 12. The DNA for the CDR3 is TGTGCCAGCAGTCGGGCTAGCGGGGGCCCCCCAGCGAACACCGGGGAGCTGTTTTTT. Encoded protein: CASSRASGGPPANTGELFF.

This clonotype showed up just a few times. This rearrangement joins TRBV3-1 to TRBJ2-7, with TRBD2 as a possible D gene (6 bases). V was cut by 1 base and J by 2 bases, with 9 bases left in between. The CDR3 has 14 amino acids. In germline, CDR1 is LGHDT, CDR2 YNNKEL (reference sequence). CDR3 loop: CASSQGTNAYEQYF. The CDR3 DNA reads TGTGCCAGCAGCCAAGGGACTAACGCCTACGAGCAGTACTTC.

This clonotype was counted only a few times. The chain employs TRBV27 and TRBJ2-7; TRBD1 or TRBD2 may be the D gene (5 bases each). CDR1 and CDR2 (germline): MNHEY, SMNVEV (reference sequence). This CDR3 spans 14 amino acids. With 0 bases removed from V and 3 bases from J, the gap between germline ends came to 9 bases. Here the CDR3 DNA reads TGTGCCAGCAGTTTATCGGGACCAGTCTACGAGCAGTACTTC. Translated, it gives CASSLSGPVYEQYF.